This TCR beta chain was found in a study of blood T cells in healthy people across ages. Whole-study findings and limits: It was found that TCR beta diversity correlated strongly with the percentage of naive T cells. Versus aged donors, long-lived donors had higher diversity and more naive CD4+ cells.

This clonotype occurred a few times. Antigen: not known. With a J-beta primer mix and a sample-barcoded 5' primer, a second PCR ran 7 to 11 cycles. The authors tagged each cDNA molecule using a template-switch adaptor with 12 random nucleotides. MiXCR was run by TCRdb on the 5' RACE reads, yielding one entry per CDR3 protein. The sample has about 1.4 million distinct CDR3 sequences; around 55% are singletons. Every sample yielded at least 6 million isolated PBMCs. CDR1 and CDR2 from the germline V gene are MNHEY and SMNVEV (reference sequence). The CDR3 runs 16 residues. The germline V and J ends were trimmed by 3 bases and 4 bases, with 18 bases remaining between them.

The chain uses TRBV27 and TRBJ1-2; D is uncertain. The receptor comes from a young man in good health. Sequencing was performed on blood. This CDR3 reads CASSFISAASPYGYTF. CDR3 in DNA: TGTGCCAGCAGTTTTATATCAGCTGCCAGCCCCTATGGCTACACCTTC.